This T cell receptor beta chain stems from a study of shared clonotypes between healthy human individuals. Genomic DNA per cell subset filled all wells of several immunoSEQ plates. Produced via immunoSEQ multiplex PCR; TCRdb's table is partial and in-frame only. The data show 550,000 to 800,000 clones, roughly 91% seen once. CD45RO+ cells plus CCR7-negative CD45RA+ TemRA cells formed CD8 memory. Germline-derived CDR1 and CDR2 are MNHEY and SVGAGI. The length of the CDR3 is 15 residues. To note about this clone: One end of the junction varies from germline; a read error may be responsible. Different DNA sequences within this sample yield the same CDR3.

The clonotype comes from a man aged 18 to 35 in good health. Some clones in this sample may be carry-over from other donors' samples. This sequence joins TRBV6-5 and TRBJ2-3; weak D call: TRBD2 (5 bases). The sequenced sample was memory CD8+ T cells from PBMCs. Sample subset: CD45RO+ cells pooled with CCR7-negative TemRA cells. Here the CDR3 DNA reads TGTGCCAGCAGCCCGGGGTCCCACAGCACAGATACGCAATATTTT. This translates into CASSPGSHSTDTQYF.